This T cell receptor (beta chain) appears in the sequencing data of a study of technical replicates of blood from a handful of donors. Trimming left V 6 bases short and J 3 bases short, with 18 bases between. This CDR3 is built from 15 residues. Germline lookup yields CDR1 SNHLY and CDR2 FYNNEI. Assay used: immunoSEQ multiplex PCR; TCRdb lists only in-frame clones, some missing. The sample records under 85,000 clones, 93% being singletons. This clonotype was sampled from a human donor in good health. The chain recombines TRBV2 with TRBJ2-7; tentatively, D is TRBD2 (7 bases). Material: T cells isolated from PBMCs. The CDR3 spells CASRQRGEGGYEQYF. In nucleotides, the CDR3 is TGTGCCAGCAGACAGCGGGGAGAAGGGGGCTACGAGCAGTACTTC.